This is a list of T cell receptor beta chains from one sample in a study of T-cell memory formation after mild COVID-19. TCRdb redid the calling of the 5' RACE reads with MiXCR, one entry per CDR3 protein. Of 360,000 or so distinct CDR3 sequences listed, 25% to 30% are singletons. The sequencing sample was made of PBMCs or a T cell subset sorted from them (not recorded which). Receptors were obtained from an adult woman who had mild COVID-19 (a few samples of this study predate the infection). Cell type and time point are not known. Each CDR3 is given with its conserved first and last residue. The D gene is left open where the match is weak. Clone size is given for some rows only: seen once, a few or many times, or a class if the clone is expanded.

>.|TRBV9|TRBJ2-7|few
TGTGCCAGCAGCAAAGACGGGGACTCTTCCTACGAGCAGTACTTC
CASSKDGDSSYEQYF
>.|TRBV12-3/TRBV12-4|TRBJ2-1|once
TGTGCCAGCAGTACCCAGTCCGGGACTCCAAGCTACAATGAGCAGTTCTTC
CASSTQSGTPSYNEQFF
>.|TRBV12-3/TRBV12-4|TRBJ1-1|.
TGTGCCAGCAGCTATACGACGGGCCCTGAAGCTTTCTTT
CASSYTTGPEAFF
>.|TRBV5-1|TRBJ2-1|.
TGCGCCAGCGGAGAGCATGAGCAGTTCTTC
CASGEHEQFF
>TRBD1|TRBV5-6|TRBJ1-2|few
TGTGCCAGCAGCCCGCCCGGGACAGGGGACTATGGCTACACCTTC
CASSPPGTGDYGYTF
>.|TRBV4-1|TRBJ2-3|few
TGCGCCAGCAGCCAAAACCCCCCCGGGGGACCCACAGATACGCAGTATTTT
CASSQNPPGGPTDTQYF
>TRBD1|TRBV28|TRBJ2-7|few
TGTGCCAGCAGTTCCTCTGGACAGGGCCGCTCCTACGAGCAGTACTTC
CASSSSGQGRSYEQYF
>TRBD2|TRBV4-3|TRBJ2-7|.
TGCGCCAGCAGCCAAGAAGGGGGACTAGCGGGTATACTCTGTCTCTACGAGCAGTACTTC
CASSQEGGLAGILCLYEQYF
>TRBD2|TRBV11-2|TRBJ2-1|.
TGTGCCAGCAGCCGGGGGGGTAGCGGGAGTTCCTACAATGAGCAGTTCTTC
CASSRGGSGSSYNEQFF
>.|TRBV10-3|TRBJ2-1|.
TGTGCCATCAGTAAGGCAGGGGATAGGCGGTTCTTC
CAISKAGDRRFF
>TRBD2|TRBV12-3/TRBV12-4|TRBJ2-5|few
TGTGCCAGCAGACCTAGCGGGGGTGGCCAGGAGACCCAGTACTTC
CASRPSGGGQETQYF
>.|TRBV7-9|TRBJ2-5|few
TGTGCCAGCAGCAACGACCCTGCAGAGACCCAGTACTTC
CASSNDPAETQYF
>.|TRBV7-9|TRBJ2-1|once
TGTGCCAGCAGCTTGGGGCGGGATGGGACCTACAATGAGCAGTTCTTC
CASSLGRDGTYNEQFF
>.|TRBV10-3|TRBJ2-2|.
TGTGCCATCGGGGAGACGAACACCGGGGAGCTGTTTTTT
CAIGETNTGELFF
>.|TRBV6-6|TRBJ2-3|.
TGTGCCAGCAGTTACGACAGGTTACTCACAGATACGCAGTATTTT
CASSYDRLLTDTQYF
>.|TRBV12-3/TRBV12-4|TRBJ1-2|.
TGTGCCAGCAGCCCCGCCAGCTACTATGGCTACACCTTC
CASSPASYYGYTF
>.|TRBV7-9|TRBJ2-7|.
TGTGCCAGCAGCTTTCTAGCGCCAAGCGTCGGCGAGCAGTACTTC
CASSFLAPSVGEQYF
>.|TRBV19|TRBJ1-2|.
TGTGCCAGTAGTATCGCCAGGGGTGACTATGGCTACACCTTC
CASSIARGDYGYTF
>TRBD1|TRBV5-4|TRBJ2-5|.
TGTGCCAGCAGCTTGGCCGACAGGGAAGAGACCCAGTACTTC
CASSLADREETQYF
>.|TRBV5-6|TRBJ2-4|few
TGTGCCAGCAGCTTAACGGGAAGCAAAAACATTCAGTACTTC
CASSLTGSKNIQYF